The T cell receptor beta chain under discussion was sequenced for a study of blood T cell repertoires in COVID-19 (dated by TCRdb to the early 2020s). Regarding the complete study: Samples covering the acute and convalescent phases of COVID-19 were provided by collaborators in the United States, Italy and Spain. The material from the prospective study consisted of cDNA or gDNA derived from T cells, B-cell-depleted T cells, or PBMCs. The sample metadata nearly always contained a de-identified subject ID, COVID-19 status, age in years and sex. Deeply sampled blood TCRbeta repertoires from subjects exposed to, actively infected with, or recovered from COVID-19 were included in the dataset. The repertoires were made available in a free public database intended to serve as a resource for research on the immune response to SARS-CoV-2. Samples were obtained from the ongoing ImmuneRACE study (first 160 participants) and from approximately 1,200 subjects provided by 6 global collaborators. Where available, HLA class I and class II types were obtained from metadata supplied by the sample provider rather than from assay-based typing. Results the study describes overall, beyond this receptor: How much clinical and demographic metadata was included differed by source and by participant, and the metadata was provided uncurated.

V and J are truncated by 2 bases and 5 bases respectively, leaving an intervening sequence of 10 bases. Looking up the germline V gene (reference sequence) yields CDR1 LNHNV and CDR2 YYDKDF. Including cysteine and phenylalanine, the CDR3 has 13 amino acids. Only the CDR3 region is kept as DNA, spanning 39 bases read in frame from base 1. TCRbeta CDR3 regions were amplified from genomic DNA by means of the immunoSEQ Assay, a bias-controlled multiplex PCR. The authors' analysis ran thus. The number of nucleated cells in each sample was estimated by amplification of reference gene primers within the assay. To quantify the absolute abundance of each unique TCRbeta CDR3 rearrangement, sequence reads were collapsed and filtered. Productive Simpson clonality was computed per sample as the square root of Simpson's diversity index over productive rearrangements. The source is immuneACCESS, and TCRdb retained only in-frame sequences with V and J called. Part of the clones is not carried over; for the studies checked, unresolved V genes explain less than half of this, and the remainder is unexplained. V and J calls and clone size are as listed in that table; D and trimming were resolved from the DNA. Counted in this sample were about 16,000 clones; 70% to 90% of them appeared once. Of the sample, 30% to 35% falls within the top ten clones.

Note on this clone: The antigen this receptor binds is unknown. Base qualities are not provided; no much larger clone lies one nucleotide away.

At one collaborating source in Seattle, patients were enrolled during active infection and were followed longitudinally through the course of disease. Whole blood was collected in K2EDTA tubes by collaborating institutions according to the institutions' own protocols. Collaborator samples were shipped for TCRbeta analysis as frozen whole blood, isolated PBMCs, or DNA extracted from either sample type. Material: peripheral blood. The sequence was obtained from a woman aged 80 or over with COVID-19, enrolled during active disease. The rearrangement joined TRBV15 to TRBJ2-7, and TRBD1 may be the D gene, going by 6 matching bases. The CDR3 protein is CATSRQYRDEQYF. The bases are TGTGCCACCAGCAGACAATACAGGGACGAGCAGTACTTC.